One and the same sample provided the 25 T cell receptor beta chains below, sequenced in a study of spatial heterogeneity in lung cancer. Time point reported: sample taken at primary tumor resection. TCRdb itself ran the 5' RACE reads through MiXCR, one entry per CDR3 protein. The repertoire holds 85,000 to 100,000 distinct CDR3 sequences, with approximately 12% as singletons. The sample consisted of PBMCs, taken at surgery. The receptors were gathered from a male donor with early-stage non-small cell lung cancer.

This chain joins TRBV27 and TRBJ2-7; 8 nucleotides agree with TRBD2. The CDR3 loop spans 15 amino acids. The junction had 11 bases not matched to a gene; V was cut back by 6 bases and J by 4 bases. Germline-derived CDR1 and CDR2 are MNHEY and SMNVEV (reference sequence). CDR3 sequence reads: CASSSRAGALYEQYF. CDR3 bases: TGTGCCAGCAGCTCTAGAGCGGGGGCCTTGTACGAGCAGTACTTC.

The gene calls are TRBV6-5 and TRBJ2-1; D might be TRBD2 (7 bases). Trimming shortened V by 2 bases and J by 7 bases, and 15 bases separated the two germline ends. The length of the CDR3 is 15 residues. Germline-derived CDR1 and CDR2 are MNHEY and SVGAGI. CDR3 bases: TGTGCCAGCAGTTACGGTGCGGGGGCTTCTAATGAGCAGTTCTTC. Translation gives CASSYGAGASNEQFF.

This clonotype occurred a few times. For the CDR3, the DNA is TGTGCCAGCAGCACCATAGCGGGGGGGCTTCTCGGCACAGATACGCAGTATTTT. Its translation is CASSTIAGGLLGTDTQYF. The rearrangement uses TRBV7-2 and TRBJ2-3, with 11 bases lining up with TRBD2. This CDR3 region has 18 residues. Germline assignment: CDR1 SGHTA and CDR2 FQGNSA. After removal of 5 bases from V and 1 base from J, the junction contained 11 bases not matched to a gene.

The chain joins TRBV5-1 to TRBJ2-5, with TRBD1 matching 7 bases. Germline loops: CDR1 SGHRS, CDR2 YFSETQ. V was clipped by 2 bases and J by 4 bases; unmatched bases: 2. The CDR3 loop spans 13 amino acids. The CDR3 DNA reads as TGCGCCAGCAGCTTTTCAGGGGGAGAGACCCAGTACTTC. It specifies CASSFSGGETQYF.

The table lists this clonotype with many counts. The chain combines TRBV6-2 or TRBV6-3 with TRBJ2-6, with 8 bases lining up with TRBD2. The CDR3 runs to 16 residues. The V and J ends lost 6 bases and 0 bases, in that order; junction bases with no gene match: 4. Looked up from germline, CDR1 is MNHEY and CDR2 is SVGEGT. This chain's CDR3 is CASSFGRGSGANVLTF. The CDR3 DNA follows: TGTGCCAGCAGCTTCGGGAGGGGCTCTGGGGCCAACGTCCTGACTTTC.

The chain uses TRBV20-1 and TRBJ2-7; TRBD2 matches 11 bases. CDR1 DFQATT and CDR2 SNEGSKA come from the germline V gene (reference sequence). The CDR3 is 13 amino acids. Losses at the gene ends were 3 bases for V and 3 bases for J; bases not matched to a gene: 1. The CDR3 coding sequence is TGCAGTGCTAGGGGGACTAGCGGCTACGAGCAGTACTTC. It yields the protein CSARGTSGYEQYF.

This clonotype was detected only a few times. The chain joins TRBV24-1 to TRBJ2-7; D might be TRBD1 (6 bases). Germline CDR1 reads KGHDR; CDR2 reads SFDVKD. This CDR3 comprises 12 residues. Trimming left V 6 bases short and J 2 bases short, with 7 bases between. The CDR3 here is CATSSGAYEQYF. CDR3 bases: TGTGCCACCAGTTCAGGGGCCTACGAGCAGTACTTC.

The sample holds a few counts of this clonotype. Here the CDR3 DNA reads TGTGCCATCAGTGGGGGGGGCTCCTACAATGAGCAGTTCTTC. It codes for CAISGGGSYNEQFF. This sequence joins TRBV10-3 and TRBJ2-1; 7 bases align to TRBD2. The CDR3 has 14 amino acids. Germline trimming cut 4 bases from V and 0 bases from J; bases unmatched to any gene: 0. In germline, CDR1 is ENHRY, CDR2 SYGVKD.

This clonotype was detected a few times. The V call is TRBV20-1, the J call TRBJ1-2; the D gene is possibly TRBD1 (5 bases). V shed 7 bases and J shed 8 bases, with 17 bases lying between them. CDR1 and CDR2 (germline): DFQATT, SNEGSKA (reference sequence). The CDR3 extends over 12 amino acids. Written as DNA, the CDR3 is TGCAGTGGGCAGGGAGGCATAGAGGGCTACACCTTC. Amino acid sequence: CSGQGGIEGYTF.

The CDR3 loop reads CASSLVPWTRYTGELFF. CDR3 bases: TGCGCCAGCAGCTTGGTTCCCTGGACTAGATACACCGGGGAGCTGTTTTTT. V usage is TRBV5-1 and J usage is TRBJ2-2, with 7 bases identical to TRBD2. Germline V gives CDR1 SGHRS, CDR2 YFSETQ. CDR3 length: 17 amino acids. V gave up 0 bases and J gave up 3 bases; unmatched junction bases: 8.

The V gene is TRBV19, the J gene TRBJ2-3; no definite D call. The germline V gene encodes CDR1 LNHDA and CDR2 SQIVND (reference sequence). The V end was cut by 3 bases, the J end by 5 bases, with 6 bases between. The CDR3 totals 12 residues. The CDR3 region has the DNA TGTGCCAGTAGTATTTCGGAAGATACGCAGTATTTT. This gives the protein CASSISEDTQYF.

The chain has TRBV6-6 and TRBJ1-1; D ambiguous. The CDR3 contains 11 residues. Trimming stripped 7 bases from V and 7 bases from J, with 10 bases between. Germline V gives CDR1 MNHNY, CDR2 SVGAGI (reference sequence). CDR3 amino acids: CASTEVNEAFF. For the CDR3, the DNA is TGTGCCAGCACTGAGGTGAATGAAGCTTTCTTT.

This clonotype was found many times. The chain couples TRBV29-1 to TRBJ2-3, with D hard to call. The CDR3 totals 12 residues. Germline V CDR1 and CDR2: SQVTM, ANQGSEA. V dropped 4 bases and J dropped 0 bases, with 5 bases sitting between them. DNA for the CDR3: TGCAGCGTTGGTGGGAGCACAGATACGCAGTATTTT. Translating it yields CSVGGSTDTQYF.

This clonotype was counted between two and nine times. This rearrangement joins TRBV6-2 or TRBV6-3 to TRBJ1-2; no firm D call. The germline V gene encodes CDR1 MNHEY and CDR2 SVGEGT. CDR3 length equals 14 residues. V shed 6 bases and J shed 1 base, with 12 bases lying between them. CDR3 nucleotides: TGTGCCAGCAGGACTCAGGACGGTAACTATGGCTACACCTTC. It yields the protein CASRTQDGNYGYTF.

This clonotype was seen once. J is TRBJ2-2 and V is TRBV12-3 or TRBV12-4; D perhaps matches TRBD2 (7 bases). V shed 3 bases and J shed 3 bases, with 11 bases lying between them. This CDR3 is built from 15 residues. The CDR3 region is CASSLAGADTGELFF. The CDR3 bases are TGTGCCAGCAGTTTGGCGGGGGCAGACACCGGGGAGCTGTTTTTT.

This clonotype was counted between two and nine times. The chain carries TRBV27 and TRBJ1-2; 8 bases align to TRBD1. CDR1 and CDR2 from the germline V gene are MNHEY and SMNVEV (reference sequence). After removal of 3 bases from V and 5 bases from J, the junction contained 8 bases not matched to a gene. The CDR3 totals 15 residues. The CDR3 spells CASSLTGTGVYGYTF. DNA for the CDR3: TGTGCCAGCAGTTTGACCGGGACAGGTGTTTATGGCTACACCTTC.

This clonotype was observed a few times. V usage is TRBV7-2 and J usage is TRBJ2-5, with TRBD2 identical over 7 bases. J gave up 2 bases and V 1 base, and 1 base lay outside the gene matches. Germline V gene lookup returns CDR1 SGHTA and CDR2 FQGNSA. The CDR3 sequence is 14 residues long. The DNA of the CDR3 is TGTGCCAGCAGCTTAGTCGGGGGGCAAGAGACCCAGTACTTC. Protein: CASSLVGGQETQYF.

About this clonotype itself: A much larger clone is a single base away; this may be a read error. This chain uses TRBV7-3 with TRBJ2-3, with 7 bases matching TRBD2. In germline, CDR1 is SGHTA, CDR2 FQGTGA. The CDR3 covers 15 residues. The CDR3, as DNA: TGTGTCAGCAGCGCCACTAGCGTTAGCACAGATACGCAGTATTTT. Its translation: CVSSATSVSTDTQYF. The whole variable domain, filled in from reference TRBV7-3 and TRBJ2-3, reads GAGVSQTPSNKVTEKGKYVELRCDPISGHTALYWYRQSLGQGPEFLIYFQGTGAADDSGLPNDRFFAVRPEGSVSTLKIQRTERGDSAVYLCVSSATSVSTDTQYFGPGTRLTVL.

This clonotype showed up just once. The CDR3 loop reads CASSQEVSLGTDTQYF. The CDR3 bases are TGCGCCAGCAGCCAAGAAGTTAGCTTGGGCACAGATACGCAGTATTTT. The chain links TRBV4-3 to TRBJ2-3, with no clear D. The germline V and J ends were trimmed by 0 bases and 1 base, with 11 bases remaining between them. The CDR3 length is 16 residues. Germline CDR1 is LGHNA and CDR2 is YSLEER.

This clonotype was picked up a small number of times. This rearrangement joins TRBV5-8 to TRBJ2-7; a weak D match, TRBD2 (5 bases). There are 14 residues in the CDR3. V was shortened by 3 bases and J by 5 bases, with 15 bases between the two germline ends. Germline V gene lookup returns CDR1 SGHTS and CDR2 YDEGEE. The CDR3: CASSSVAGRDEQYF. The CDR3, as DNA: TGTGCCAGCAGCTCTGTCGCGGGTAGGGACGAGCAGTACTTC.

This clonotype has more than one count but fewer than ten. The rearrangement joins TRBV12-3 or TRBV12-4 to TRBJ2-2; TRBD1 matches 7 bases. The CDR3 covers 14 residues. J lost 5 bases, V lost 9 bases, and 9 bases had no gene match. Here the CDR3 reads CASRRQGQTGELFF. The CDR3 DNA reads as TGTGCCAGTAGGCGACAGGGCCAAACCGGGGAGCTGTTTTTT.

There are many counts of this clonotype. This sequence joins TRBV27 and TRBJ2-7; the match to TRBD1 covers 9 bases. Losses at the gene ends were 1 base for V and 4 bases for J; bases not matched to a gene: 5. The V gene's germline CDR1 is MNHEY and CDR2 SMNVEV (reference sequence). The CDR3 contains 15 residues. The CDR3 nucleotides read TGTGCCAGCAGTTTATTGGGACAGGGAGAGTACGAGCAGTACTTC. This translates into CASSLLGQGEYEQYF.

DNA of the CDR3: TGTGCCAGCAGAACCGGGCCCGGAGGACAGCCCCAGCATTTT. It codes for CASRTGPGGQPQHF. The chain carries TRBV6-2 or TRBV6-3 and TRBJ1-5; D unclear. The CDR3 runs 14 residues. V was clipped by 6 bases and J by 7 bases, with 16 bases between them. The germline CDR1 and CDR2 sequences are MNHEY and SVGEGT.

The chain recombines TRBV6-5 with TRBJ1-5, with TRBD1 identical over 8 bases. Trimming removed 6 bases from V and 0 bases from J; junction bases left unmatched: 10. The CDR3 has 17 amino acids. Per the germline V gene, CDR1 is MNHEY and CDR2 is SVGAGI. CDR3 residues: CASRRAGTGFSNQPQHF. DNA for the CDR3: TGTGCCAGCAGGCGTGCCGGGACAGGTTTTAGCAATCAGCCCCAGCATTTT.

This chain uses TRBV11-2 with TRBJ2-5; 7 bases fit TRBD1. The germline V gene has CDR1 SGHAT and CDR2 FQNNGV. The CDR3 is 18 residues long. The V gene end was trimmed by 1 base and the J gene end by 5 bases; junction bases not matched to a gene: 16. For the CDR3, the DNA is TGTGCCAGCAGCTTAGGTTGGTTAGACAGGGTCGATACGGAGACCCAGTACTTC. It codes for CASSLGWLDRVDTETQYF.